This T cell receptor (beta chain) stems from a study of OX40 agonist ivuxolimab in advanced cancers. Overall study context: Patients treated during dose escalation were battling hepatocellular carcinoma, melanoma, renal cell or head and neck cancer. Around 40% of patients had received prior checkpoint inhibitor therapy. Study findings and constraints: Both blood CD4+ and CD8+ T cells showed clonal growth by week 6 at 0.1 to 3.0 mg/kg.

Of note for this clone: Antigen unknown.

Prior autoimmune disease or systemic immunosuppression barred patients. The CDR3 covers 14 residues. Trimming pared 5 bases from V and 9 bases from J, leaving 17 bases between. Germline CDR1 reads MNHEY; CDR2 reads SMNVEV (reference sequence). Data came from immunoSEQ multiplex PCR; TCRdb stores just in-frame clones and leaves some out. The data show around 140,000 clones, with just over 90% seen just once and approximately 0.93% held by the top ten. Sequencing was performed on CD4+ or CD8+ T cells sorted from blood, taken in a trial of the OX40 agonist ivuxolimab. The chain links TRBV27 to TRBJ2-1; D is possibly TRBD2 (5 bases). This TCR derives from an adult with an advanced solid tumor such as melanoma, head and neck, liver or kidney cancer. The CDR3 loop reads CASSAPPLVVEQFF. The CDR3 DNA reads as TGTGCCAGCAGTGCCCCGCCACTAGTGGTTGAGCAGTTCTTC.